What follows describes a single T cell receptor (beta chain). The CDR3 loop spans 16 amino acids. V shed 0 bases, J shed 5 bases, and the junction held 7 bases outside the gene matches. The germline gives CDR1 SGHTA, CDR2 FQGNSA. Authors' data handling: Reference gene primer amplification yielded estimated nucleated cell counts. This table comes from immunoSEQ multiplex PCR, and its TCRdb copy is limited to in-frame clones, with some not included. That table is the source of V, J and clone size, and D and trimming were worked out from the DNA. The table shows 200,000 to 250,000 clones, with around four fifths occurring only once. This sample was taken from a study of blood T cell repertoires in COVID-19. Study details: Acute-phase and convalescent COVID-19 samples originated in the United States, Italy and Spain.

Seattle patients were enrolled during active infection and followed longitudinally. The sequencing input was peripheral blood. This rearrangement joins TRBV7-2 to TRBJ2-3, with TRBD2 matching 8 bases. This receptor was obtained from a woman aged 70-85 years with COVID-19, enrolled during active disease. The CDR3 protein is CASSLAGGRNVDTQYF. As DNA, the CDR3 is TGTGCCAGCAGCTTAGCGGGCGGGAGGAACGTAGATACGCAGTATTTT.